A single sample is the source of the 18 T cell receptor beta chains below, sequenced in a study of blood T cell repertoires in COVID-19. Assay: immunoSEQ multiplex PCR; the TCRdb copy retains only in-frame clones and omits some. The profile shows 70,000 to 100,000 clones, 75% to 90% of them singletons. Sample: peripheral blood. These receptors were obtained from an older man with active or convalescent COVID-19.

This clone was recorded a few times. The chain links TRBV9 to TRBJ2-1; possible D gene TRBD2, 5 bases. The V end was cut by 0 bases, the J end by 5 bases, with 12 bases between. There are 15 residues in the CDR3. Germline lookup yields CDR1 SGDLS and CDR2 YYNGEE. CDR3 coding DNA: TGTGCCAGCAGCGTAGGGGTGGGAGAGAACAATGAGCAGTTCTTC. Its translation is CASSVGVGENNEQFF. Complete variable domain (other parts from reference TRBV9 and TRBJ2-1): DSGVTQTPKHLITATGQRVTLRCSPRSGDLSVYWYQQSLDQGLQFLIQYYNGEERAKGNILERFSAQQFPDLHSELNLSSLELGDSALYFCASSVGVGENNEQFFGPGTRLTVL.

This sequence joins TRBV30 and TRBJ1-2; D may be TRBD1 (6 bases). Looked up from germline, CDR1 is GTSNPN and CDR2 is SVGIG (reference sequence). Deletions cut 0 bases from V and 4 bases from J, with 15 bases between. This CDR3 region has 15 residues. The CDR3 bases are TGTGCCTGGAGTGTAATAGGGGGGGCTGGCTATGGCTACACCTTC. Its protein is CAWSVIGGAGYGYTF.

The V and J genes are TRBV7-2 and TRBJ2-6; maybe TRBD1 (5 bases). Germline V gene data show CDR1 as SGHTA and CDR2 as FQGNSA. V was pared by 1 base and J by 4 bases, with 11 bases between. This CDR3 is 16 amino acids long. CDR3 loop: CASSLVSRAGANVLTF. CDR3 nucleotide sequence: TGTGCCAGCAGCTTAGTATCCAGGGCCGGGGCCAACGTCCTGACTTTC.

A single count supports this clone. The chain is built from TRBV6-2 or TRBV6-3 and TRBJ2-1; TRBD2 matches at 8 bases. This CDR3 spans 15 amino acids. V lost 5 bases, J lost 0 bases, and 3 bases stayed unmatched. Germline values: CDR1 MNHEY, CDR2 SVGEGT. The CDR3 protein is CASSQAGDSYNEQFF. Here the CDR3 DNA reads TGTGCCAGCAGTCAAGCGGGAGACTCCTACAATGAGCAGTTCTTC.

In nucleotides, the CDR3 is TGTGCCAGCAGCTTTAGTGGTGCAGGGGGAGCTAACTATGGCTACACCTTC. Translation: CASSFSGAGGANYGYTF. The chain has TRBV7-8 and TRBJ1-2, with 7 nucleotides matching TRBD1. Germline CDR1 and CDR2: SGHVS and FQNEAQ. The CDR3 runs to 17 residues. Losses at the gene ends were 3 bases for V and 0 bases for J; bases not matched to a gene: 10. Variable domain in full (rest from reference TRBV7-8 and TRBJ1-2): GAGVSQSPRYKVAKRGQDVALRCDPISGHVSLFWYQQALGQGPEFLTYFQNEAQLDKSGLPSDRFFAERPEGSVSTLKIQRTQQEDSAVYLCASSFSGAGGANYGYTFGSGTRLTVV.

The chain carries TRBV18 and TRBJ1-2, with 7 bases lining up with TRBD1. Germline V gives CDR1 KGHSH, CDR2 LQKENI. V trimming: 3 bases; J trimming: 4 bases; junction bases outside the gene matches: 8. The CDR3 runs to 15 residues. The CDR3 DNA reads TGTGCCAGCTCACCGAAGGACAGGACAGCCTATGGCTACACCTTC. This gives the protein CASSPKDRTAYGYTF.

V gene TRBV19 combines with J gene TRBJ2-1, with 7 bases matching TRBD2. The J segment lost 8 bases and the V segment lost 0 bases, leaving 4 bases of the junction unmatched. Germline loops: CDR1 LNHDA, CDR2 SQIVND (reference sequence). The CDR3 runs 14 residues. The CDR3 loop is CASSIEMTSYEQFF. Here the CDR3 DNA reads TGTGCCAGTAGTATAGAAATGACTAGCTATGAGCAGTTCTTC.

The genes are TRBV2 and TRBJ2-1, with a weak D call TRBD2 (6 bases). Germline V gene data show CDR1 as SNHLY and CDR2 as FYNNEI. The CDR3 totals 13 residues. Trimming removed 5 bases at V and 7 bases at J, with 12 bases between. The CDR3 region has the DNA TGTGCCAGCAGTCGGGAGAGTCAAAATGAGCAGTTCTTC. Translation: CASSRESQNEQFF. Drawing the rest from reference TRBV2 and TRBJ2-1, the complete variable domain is EPEVTQTPSHQVTQMGQEVILRCVPISNHLYFYWYRQILGQKVEFLVSFYNNEISEKSEIFDDQFSVERPDGSNFTLKIRSTKLEDSAMYFCASSRESQNEQFFGPGTRLTVL.

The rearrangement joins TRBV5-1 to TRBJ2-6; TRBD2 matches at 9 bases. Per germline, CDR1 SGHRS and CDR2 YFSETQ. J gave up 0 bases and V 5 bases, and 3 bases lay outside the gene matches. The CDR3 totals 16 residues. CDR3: CASRDSGSSGANVLTF. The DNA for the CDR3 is TGCGCCAGCAGAGATAGCGGGAGCTCTGGGGCCAACGTCCTGACTTTC.

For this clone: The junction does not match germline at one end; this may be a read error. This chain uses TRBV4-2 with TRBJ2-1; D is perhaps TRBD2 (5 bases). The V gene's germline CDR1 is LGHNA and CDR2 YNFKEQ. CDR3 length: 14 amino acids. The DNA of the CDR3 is TGTGCCTGCAGCCAAGCCGGGGTCGACAATGAGCAGTTCTTC. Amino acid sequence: CACSQAGVDNEQFF.

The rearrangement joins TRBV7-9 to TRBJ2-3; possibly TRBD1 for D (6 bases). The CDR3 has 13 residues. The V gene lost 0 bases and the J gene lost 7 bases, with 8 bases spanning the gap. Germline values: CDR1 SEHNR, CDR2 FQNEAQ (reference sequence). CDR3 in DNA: TGTGCCAGCAGCTTAGCGGGGGCAAATACGCAGTATTTT. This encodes CASSLAGANTQYF.

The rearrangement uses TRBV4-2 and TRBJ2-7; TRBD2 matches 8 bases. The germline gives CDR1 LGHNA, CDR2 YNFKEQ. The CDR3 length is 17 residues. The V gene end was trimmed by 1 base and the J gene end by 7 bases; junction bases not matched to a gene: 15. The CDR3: CASSQVGGGGSPREQYF. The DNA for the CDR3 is TGTGCCAGCAGCCAAGTCGGGGGGGGCGGGTCCCCTAGGGAGCAGTACTTC.

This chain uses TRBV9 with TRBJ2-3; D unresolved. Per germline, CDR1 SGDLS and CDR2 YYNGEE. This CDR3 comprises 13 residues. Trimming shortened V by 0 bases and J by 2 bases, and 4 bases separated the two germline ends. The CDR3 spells CASSVGNTDTQYF. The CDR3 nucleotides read TGTGCCAGCAGCGTAGGTAACACAGATACGCAGTATTTT.

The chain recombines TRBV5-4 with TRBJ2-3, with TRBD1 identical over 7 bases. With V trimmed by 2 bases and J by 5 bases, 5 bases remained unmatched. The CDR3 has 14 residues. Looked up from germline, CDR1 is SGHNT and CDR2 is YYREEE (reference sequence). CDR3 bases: TGTGCCAGCAGCTTAGGGACAGTCGGAGATACGCAGTATTTT. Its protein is CASSLGTVGDTQYF.

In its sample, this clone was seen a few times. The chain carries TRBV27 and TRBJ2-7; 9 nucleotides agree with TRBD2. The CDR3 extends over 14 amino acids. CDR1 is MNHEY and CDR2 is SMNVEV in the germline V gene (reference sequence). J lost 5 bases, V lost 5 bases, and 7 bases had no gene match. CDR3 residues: CASSVVAGVHEQYF. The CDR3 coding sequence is TGTGCCAGCAGTGTGGTAGCGGGAGTACACGAGCAGTACTTC.

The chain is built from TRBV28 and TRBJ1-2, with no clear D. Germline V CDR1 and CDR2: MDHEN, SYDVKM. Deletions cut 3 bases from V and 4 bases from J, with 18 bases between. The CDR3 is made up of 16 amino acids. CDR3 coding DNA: TGTGCCAGCAGTTTTACGTCGTCAGAGGGAATCTATGGCTACACCTTC. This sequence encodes CASSFTSSEGIYGYTF.

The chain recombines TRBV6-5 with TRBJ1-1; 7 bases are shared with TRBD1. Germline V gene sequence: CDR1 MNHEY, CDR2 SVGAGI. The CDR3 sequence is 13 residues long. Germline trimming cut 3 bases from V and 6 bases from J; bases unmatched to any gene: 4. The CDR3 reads CASSYRGGAEAFF. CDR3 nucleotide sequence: TGTGCCAGCAGTTATCGAGGGGGCGCTGAAGCTTTCTTT.

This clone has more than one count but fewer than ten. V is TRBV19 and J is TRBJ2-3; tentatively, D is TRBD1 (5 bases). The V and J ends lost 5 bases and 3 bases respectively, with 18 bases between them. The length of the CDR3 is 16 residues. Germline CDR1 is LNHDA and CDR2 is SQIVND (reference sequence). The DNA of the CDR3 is TGTGCCAGTAGTGCCCGACCGACAGCCAAAACAGATACGCAGTATTTT. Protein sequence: CASSARPTAKTDTQYF.